This T cell receptor (beta chain) was sequenced in a study of T cells in Graves' hyperthyroidism and ophthalmopathy. On the study more broadly: Blood was drawn when the patient was first diagnosed and still untreated. Study observations and caveats: The blood repertoire included most of the expanded thyroid clonotypes above 0.001. A model of 13 V-J pairs discriminated ophthalmopathy from stable hyperthyroidism.

This clonotype has only a few counts. Its target is unknown. Per the germline V gene, CDR1 is SGHAT and CDR2 is FQNNGV. V trimming: 6 bases; J trimming: 2 bases; junction bases outside the gene matches: 10. CDR3 length: 15 amino acids. Cells are PBMCs isolated from around 9.4 ml of fresh blood. Amplification targeted TCR beta CDR3 regions from RNA transcripts. Using the HTBI primer set, a first-round RT-PCR was run on the TCR CDR3. TCRdb called the multiplex PCR reads again in MiXCR, with one record for every CDR3 protein. In the table there are around 760,000 distinct CDR3 sequences, about a third of which are singletons.

The source is a woman in her thirties or forties with Graves' hyperthyroidism. The chain recombines TRBV11-2 with TRBJ2-7; 7 nucleotides agree with TRBD2. Sequencing was done on a sample of blood. CDR3 in amino acids: CASSRTSAPPYEQYF. CDR3 coding DNA: TGTGCCAGCAGTCGAACTAGCGCGCCTCCCTACGAGCAGTACTTC.